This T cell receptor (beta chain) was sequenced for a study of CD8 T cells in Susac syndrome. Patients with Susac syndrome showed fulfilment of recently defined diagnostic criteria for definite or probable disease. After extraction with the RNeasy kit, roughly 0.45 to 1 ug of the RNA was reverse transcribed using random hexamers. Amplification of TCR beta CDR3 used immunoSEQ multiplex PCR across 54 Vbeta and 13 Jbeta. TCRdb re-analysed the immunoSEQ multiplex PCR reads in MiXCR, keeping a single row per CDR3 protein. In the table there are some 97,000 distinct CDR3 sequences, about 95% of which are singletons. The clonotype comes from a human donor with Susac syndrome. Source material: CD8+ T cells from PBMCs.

CDR3 region: CASSLDRDRRTF. The CDR3 DNA follows: TGCGCCAGCAGCTTGGATAGGGACAGGCGAACCTTC. This chain uses TRBV5-1 with TRBJ1-2, with TRBD1 matching over 8 bases. The CDR3 is made up of 12 amino acids. The germline V gene has CDR1 SGHRS and CDR2 YFSETQ. V gave up 0 bases and J gave up 14 bases; unmatched junction bases: 6. Combining the CDR3 with reference TRBV5-1 and TRBJ1-2 gives the whole variable domain KAGVTQTPRYLIKTRGQQVTLSCSPISGHRSVSWYQQTPGQGLQFLFEYFSETQRNKGNFPGRFSGRQFSNSRSEMNVSTLELGDSALYLCASSLDRDRRTFGSGTRLTVV.